One sample yielded the 8 T cell receptor beta chains listed below, sequenced in a study of blood T cell repertoires in COVID-19. The table came from immunoSEQ multiplex PCR; TCRdb's copy has only in-frame clones and leaves some out. The repertoire includes 250,000 to 300,000 clones, about nine tenths of them detected once, and roughly 2.2% sits in the top ten. Specimen: peripheral blood. The receptor source for this set is a man aged 50 to 60 with acute or convalescent COVID-19.

The genes are TRBV5-4 and TRBJ2-1; 9 positions match TRBD2. Germline values: CDR1 SGHNT, CDR2 YYREEE (reference sequence). J gave up 7 bases and V 4 bases, and 12 bases lay outside the gene matches. The CDR3 is made up of 16 amino acids. CDR3 protein: CASSPTRGGAGNEQFF. DNA of the CDR3: TGTGCCAGCAGCCCGACCCGCGGGGGGGCGGGGAATGAGCAGTTCTTC.

The gene calls are TRBV4-2 and TRBJ2-7, with 7 bases identical to TRBD1. CDR1 LGHNA and CDR2 YNFKEQ come from the germline V gene. This CDR3 spans 16 amino acids. The V gene end was trimmed by 1 base and the J gene end by 2 bases; junction bases not matched to a gene: 8. CDR3 bases: TGTGCCAGCAGCCAAGCCAGCAGGGGGTCCACCTACGAGCAGTACTTC. Its translation: CASSQASRGSTYEQYF.

This rearrangement joins TRBV6-5 to TRBJ1-5; D unresolved. Germline V CDR1 and CDR2: MNHEY, SVGAGI. Between the trimmed V and J ends, which lost 2 bases and 0 bases, there was a span of 5 bases. The CDR3 is 14 amino acids. CDR3 DNA: TGTGCCAGCAGTTACGAGGGTAGCAATCAGCCCCAGCATTTT. Its protein product is CASSYEGSNQPQHF.

The chain carries TRBV5-6 and TRBJ2-5; D unclear. V lost 0 bases to trimming and J lost 5 bases, with 5 bases between them. Looked up from germline, CDR1 is SGHDT and CDR2 is YYEEEE. CDR3 length: 12 amino acids. The CDR3 DNA reads as TGTGCCAGCAGCTTGGAATCGGAGACCCAGTACTTC. This gives the protein CASSLESETQYF.

Regarding this clone: One end of the junction is discordant with germline, which a read error may explain. V usage is TRBV3-1 (or the pseudogene TRBV3-2) and J usage is TRBJ1-3; D uncertain. This CDR3 is 13 amino acids long. Germline CDR1 and CDR2: LGHDT and YNNKEL (reference sequence). CDR3 in DNA: TGTGCCAGCAGCCAAGACTTAGGAACATCGACACGGTTT. Its translation is CASSQDLGTSTRF.

In this sample, this clone turned up once. This chain connects TRBV11-3 to TRBJ1-2; TRBD1 is a possible D gene (5 bases). V lost 5 bases and J 2 bases, leaving 15 bases between the germline ends. The germline CDR1 and CDR2 sequences are SGHNT and YENEEA. This CDR3 spans 15 amino acids. This chain's CDR3 is CASSEERQLNYGYTF. CDR3 nucleotides: TGTGCCAGCAGCGAGGAGCGACAGTTGAACTATGGCTACACCTTC. The full variable domain, with the rest looked up from reference TRBV11-3 and TRBJ1-2, is EAGVVQSPRYKIIEKKQPVAFWCNPISGHNTLYWYLQNLGQGPELLIRYENEEAVDDSQLPKDRFSAERLKGVDSTLKIQPAELGDSAVYLCASSEERQLNYGYTFGSGTRLTVV.

This sequence joins TRBV7-2 and TRBJ2-5, with 8 bases aligning to TRBD2. The germline V gene encodes CDR1 SGHTA and CDR2 FQGNSA. Germline trimming cut 4 bases from V and 2 bases from J; bases unmatched to any gene: 6. The CDR3 has 15 amino acids. The CDR3 reads CASSSLAGKQETQYF. CDR3 nucleotides: TGTGCCAGCAGCTCCTTAGCGGGGAAACAAGAGACCCAGTACTTC.

The rearrangement joins TRBV6-1 to TRBJ2-3; D gene uncertain. CDR1 is MNHNS and CDR2 is SASEGT in the germline V gene. V lost 0 bases and J 7 bases, leaving 5 bases between the germline ends. This CDR3 has 12 amino acids. The CDR3 loop reads CASSEAGHTQYF. CDR3 nucleotide sequence: TGTGCCAGCAGTGAAGCGGGCCATACGCAGTATTTT.